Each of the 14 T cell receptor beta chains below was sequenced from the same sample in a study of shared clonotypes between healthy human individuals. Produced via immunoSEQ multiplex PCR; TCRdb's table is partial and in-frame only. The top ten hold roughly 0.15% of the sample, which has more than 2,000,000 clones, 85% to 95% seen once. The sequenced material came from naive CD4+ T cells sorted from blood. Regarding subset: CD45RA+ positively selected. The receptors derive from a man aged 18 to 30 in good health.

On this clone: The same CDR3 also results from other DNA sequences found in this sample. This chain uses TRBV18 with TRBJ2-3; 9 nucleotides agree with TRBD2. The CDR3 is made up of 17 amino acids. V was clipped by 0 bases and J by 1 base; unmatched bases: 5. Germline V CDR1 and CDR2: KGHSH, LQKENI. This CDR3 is CASSPPGLAGRTDTQYF. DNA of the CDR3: TGTGCCAGCTCACCACCAGGCCTAGCGGGGCGCACAGATACGCAGTATTTT.

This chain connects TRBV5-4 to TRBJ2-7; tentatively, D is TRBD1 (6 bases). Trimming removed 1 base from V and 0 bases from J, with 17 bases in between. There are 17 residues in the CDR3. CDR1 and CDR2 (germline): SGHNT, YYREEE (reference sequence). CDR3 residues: CASSLPSGHPNSYEQYF. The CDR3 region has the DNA TGTGCCAGCAGCTTGCCCTCGGGACACCCCAACTCCTACGAGCAGTACTTC.

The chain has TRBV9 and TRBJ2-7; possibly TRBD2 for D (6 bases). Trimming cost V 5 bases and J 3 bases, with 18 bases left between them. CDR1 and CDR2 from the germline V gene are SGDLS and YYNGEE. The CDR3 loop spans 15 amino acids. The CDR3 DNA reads TGTGCCAGCAGGGGAGGATGTCCCGCTCACTACGAGCAGTACTTC. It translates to CASRGGCPAHYEQYF.

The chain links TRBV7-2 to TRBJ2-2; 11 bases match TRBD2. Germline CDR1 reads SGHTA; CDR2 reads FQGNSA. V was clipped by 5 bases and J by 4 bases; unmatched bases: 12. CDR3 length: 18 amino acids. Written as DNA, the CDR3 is TGTGCCAGCAGCCCCAGTTTAGCGGGAGGGCTCGGCACCGGGGAGCTGTTTTTT. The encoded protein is CASSPSLAGGLGTGELFF.

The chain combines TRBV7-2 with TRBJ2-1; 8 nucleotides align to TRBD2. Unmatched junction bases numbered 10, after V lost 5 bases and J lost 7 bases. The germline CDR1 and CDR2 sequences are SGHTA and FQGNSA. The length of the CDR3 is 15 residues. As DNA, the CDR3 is TGTGCCAGCAGCCCCCCGGGACTAGGTAGAAATGAGCAGTTCTTC. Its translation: CASSPPGLGRNEQFF.

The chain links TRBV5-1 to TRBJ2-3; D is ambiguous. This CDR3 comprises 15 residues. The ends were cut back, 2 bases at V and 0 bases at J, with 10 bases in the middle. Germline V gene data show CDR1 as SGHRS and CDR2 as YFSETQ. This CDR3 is CASSFGVGSTDTQYF. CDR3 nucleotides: TGCGCCAGCAGCTTTGGTGTGGGGAGCACAGATACGCAGTATTTT.

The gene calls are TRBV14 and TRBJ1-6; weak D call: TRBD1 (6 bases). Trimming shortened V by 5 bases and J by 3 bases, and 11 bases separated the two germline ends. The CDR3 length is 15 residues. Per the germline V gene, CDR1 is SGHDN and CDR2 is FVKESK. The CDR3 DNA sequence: TGTGCCAGCAGCACGGGGGGCATCTATAATTCACCCCTCCACTTT. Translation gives CASSTGGIYNSPLHF.

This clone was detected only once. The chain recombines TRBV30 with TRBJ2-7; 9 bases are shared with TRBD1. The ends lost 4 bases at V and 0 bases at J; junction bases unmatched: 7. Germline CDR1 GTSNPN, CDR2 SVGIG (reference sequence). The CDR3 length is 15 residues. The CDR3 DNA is TGTGCCTGGATCTCCCGGGACAGGGTCTCCTACGAGCAGTACTTC. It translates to CAWISRDRVSYEQYF.

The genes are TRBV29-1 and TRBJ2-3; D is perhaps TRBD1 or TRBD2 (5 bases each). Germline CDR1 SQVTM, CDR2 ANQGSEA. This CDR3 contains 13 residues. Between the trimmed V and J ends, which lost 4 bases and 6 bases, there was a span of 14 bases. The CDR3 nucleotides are TGCAGCGTTGCCAGGGAGCAGCGGGATACGCAGTATTTT. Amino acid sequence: CSVAREQRDTQYF.

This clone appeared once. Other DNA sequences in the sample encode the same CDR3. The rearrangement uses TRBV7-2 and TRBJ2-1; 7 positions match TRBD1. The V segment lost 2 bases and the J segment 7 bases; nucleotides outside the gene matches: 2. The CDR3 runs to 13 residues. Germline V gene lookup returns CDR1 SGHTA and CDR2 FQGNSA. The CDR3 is CASSLRTGNEQFF. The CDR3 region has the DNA TGTGCCAGCAGCTTAAGGACAGGTAATGAGCAGTTCTTC.

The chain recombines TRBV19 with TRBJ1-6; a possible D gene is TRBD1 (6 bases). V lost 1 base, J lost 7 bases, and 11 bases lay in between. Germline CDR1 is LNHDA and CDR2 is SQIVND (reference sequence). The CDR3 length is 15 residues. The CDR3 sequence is CASSIGGTPNSPLHF. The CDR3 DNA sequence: TGTGCCAGTAGTATAGGGGGGACACCCAATTCACCCCTCCACTTT.

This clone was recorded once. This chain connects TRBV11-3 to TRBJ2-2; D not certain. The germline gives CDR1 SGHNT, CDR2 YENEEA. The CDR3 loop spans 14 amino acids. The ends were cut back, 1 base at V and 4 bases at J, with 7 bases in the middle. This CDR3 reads CASSLVFGTGELFF. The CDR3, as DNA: TGTGCCAGCAGCTTAGTCTTTGGCACCGGGGAGCTGTTTTTT.

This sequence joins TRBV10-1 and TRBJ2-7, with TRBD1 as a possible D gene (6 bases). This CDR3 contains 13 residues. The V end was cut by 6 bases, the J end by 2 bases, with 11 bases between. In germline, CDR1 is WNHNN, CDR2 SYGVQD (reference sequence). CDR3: CASSSGTPYEQYF. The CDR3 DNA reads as TGCGCCAGCAGCTCCGGGACACCCTACGAGCAGTACTTC.

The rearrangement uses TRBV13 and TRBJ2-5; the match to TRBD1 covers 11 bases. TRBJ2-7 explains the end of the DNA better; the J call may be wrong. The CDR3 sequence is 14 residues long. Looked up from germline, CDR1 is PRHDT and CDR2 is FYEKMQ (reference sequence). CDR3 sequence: CASSLQGTGGEQYF. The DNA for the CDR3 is TGTGCCAGCAGCCTTCAGGGGACAGGGGGCGAGCAGTACTTC.